This T cell receptor beta chain emerged from a study of type 1 regulatory T cells. About the research overall: This in vitro CD4 product, T-allo10, is enriched for Tr1 cells and alloantigen-specific. General study points: Compared with non-type 1 regulatory T cells, type 1 regulatory T cells showed a more restricted TCR repertoire.

The V end lost 0 bases, the J end lost 3 bases, and 10 bases lay between the germline ends. Per germline, CDR1 SQVTM and CDR2 ANQGSEA. The CDR3 is made up of 14 amino acids. There are a few counts of this clonotype. The antigen is not known. TCRdb re-derived calls from the reads in MiXCR, one entry per CDR3 protein. The table shows more than 60,000 distinct CDR3 sequences, with less than 65% occurring only once. The V gene is TRBV29-1, the J gene TRBJ2-3; D is undetermined. The sample was cultured non-Tr1 T cells, either the whole culture or a sorted T cell fraction (not recorded which). This TCR derives from a human donor in good health. For the CDR3, the DNA is TGCAGCGTTGAAGATCCCGAGACAACAGATACGCAGTATTTT. This translates into CSVEDPETTDTQYF.